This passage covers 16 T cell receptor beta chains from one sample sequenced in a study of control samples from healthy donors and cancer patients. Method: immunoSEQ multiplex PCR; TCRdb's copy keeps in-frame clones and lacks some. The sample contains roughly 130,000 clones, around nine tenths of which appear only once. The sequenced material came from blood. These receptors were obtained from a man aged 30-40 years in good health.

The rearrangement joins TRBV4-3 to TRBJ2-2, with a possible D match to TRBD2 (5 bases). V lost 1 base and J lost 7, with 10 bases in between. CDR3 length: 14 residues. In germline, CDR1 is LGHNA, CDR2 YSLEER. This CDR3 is CASSQVWAGGELFF. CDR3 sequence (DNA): TGCGCCAGCAGCCAAGTCTGGGCGGGCGGGGAGCTGTTTTTT.

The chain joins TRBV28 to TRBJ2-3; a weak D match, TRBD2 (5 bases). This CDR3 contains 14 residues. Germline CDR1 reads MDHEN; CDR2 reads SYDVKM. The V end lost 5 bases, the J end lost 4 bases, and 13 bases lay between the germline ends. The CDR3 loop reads CASSEGGEADTQYF. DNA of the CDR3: TGTGCCAGCAGTGAGGGCGGTGAGGCAGATACGCAGTATTTT.

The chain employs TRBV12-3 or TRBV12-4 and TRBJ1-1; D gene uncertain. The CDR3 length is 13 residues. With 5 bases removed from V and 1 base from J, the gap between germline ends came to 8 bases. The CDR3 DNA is TGTGCCAGCAGTCTACTCTGGAACACTGAAGCTTTCTTT. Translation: CASSLLWNTEAFF.

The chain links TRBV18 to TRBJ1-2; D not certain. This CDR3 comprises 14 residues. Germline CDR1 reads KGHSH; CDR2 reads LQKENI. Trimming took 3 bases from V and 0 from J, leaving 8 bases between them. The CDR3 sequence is CASSPGLTNYGYTF. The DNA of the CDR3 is TGTGCCAGCTCACCCGGACTGACTAACTATGGCTACACCTTC.

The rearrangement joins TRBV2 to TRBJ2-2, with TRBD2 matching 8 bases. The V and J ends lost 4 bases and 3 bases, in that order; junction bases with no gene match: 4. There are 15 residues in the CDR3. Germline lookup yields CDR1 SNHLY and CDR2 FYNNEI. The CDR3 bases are TGTGCCAGCAGTGGAGGGACTAGGTACACCGGGGAGCTGTTTTTT. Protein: CASSGGTRYTGELFF.

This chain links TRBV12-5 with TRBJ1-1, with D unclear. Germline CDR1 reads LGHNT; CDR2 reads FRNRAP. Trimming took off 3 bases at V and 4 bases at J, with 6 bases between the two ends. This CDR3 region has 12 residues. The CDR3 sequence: CASGFLGTEAFF. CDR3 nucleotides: TGTGCTAGTGGTTTTCTGGGCACTGAAGCTTTCTTT.

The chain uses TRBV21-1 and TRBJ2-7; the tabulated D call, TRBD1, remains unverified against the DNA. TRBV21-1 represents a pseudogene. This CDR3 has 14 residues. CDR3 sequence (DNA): TGTGCCAGCAGCAAGGGACAGGGCGCCTACGAGCAGTACTTC. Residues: CASSKGQGAYEQYF.

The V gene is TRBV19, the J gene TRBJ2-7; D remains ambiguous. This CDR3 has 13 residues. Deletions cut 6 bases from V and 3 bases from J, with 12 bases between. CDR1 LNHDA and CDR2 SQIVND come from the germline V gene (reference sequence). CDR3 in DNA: TGTGCCAGTAGCTTTAGAATAGGCTACGAGCAGTACTTC. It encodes CASSFRIGYEQYF. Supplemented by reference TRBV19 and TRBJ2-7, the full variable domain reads DGGITQSPKYLFRKEGQNVTLSCEQNLNHDAMYWYRQDPGQGLRLIYYSQIVNDFQKGDIAEGYSVSREKKESFPLTVTSAQKNPTAFYLCASSFRIGYEQYFGPGTRLTVT.

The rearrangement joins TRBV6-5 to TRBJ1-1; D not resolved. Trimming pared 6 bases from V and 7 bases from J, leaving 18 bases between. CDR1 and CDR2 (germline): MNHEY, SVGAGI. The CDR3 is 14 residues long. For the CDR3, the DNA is TGTGCCAGCAGCCCCCTCGCCTCAAATTTTGAAGCTTTCTTT. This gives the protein CASSPLASNFEAFF.

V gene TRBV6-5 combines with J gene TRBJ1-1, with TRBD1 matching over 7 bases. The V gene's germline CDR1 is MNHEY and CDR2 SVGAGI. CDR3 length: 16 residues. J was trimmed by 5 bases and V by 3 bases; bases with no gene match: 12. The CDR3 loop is CASSYSVGQGGTEAFF. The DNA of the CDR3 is TGTGCCAGCAGTTATTCGGTCGGGCAGGGGGGTACTGAAGCTTTCTTT.

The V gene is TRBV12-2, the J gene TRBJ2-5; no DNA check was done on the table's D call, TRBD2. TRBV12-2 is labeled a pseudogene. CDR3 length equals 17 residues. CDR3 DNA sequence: TGTGCAAGTCGCTTAGCACTAGCGCCGTACGCCAAAGAGACCCAGTACTTC. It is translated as CASRLALAPYAKETQYF.

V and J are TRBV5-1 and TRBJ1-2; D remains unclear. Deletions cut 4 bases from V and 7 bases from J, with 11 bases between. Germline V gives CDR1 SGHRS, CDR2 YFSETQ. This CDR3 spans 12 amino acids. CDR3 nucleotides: TGCGCCAGCAGCGCCCCCGAGGGTGGCTACACCTTC. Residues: CASSAPEGGYTF.

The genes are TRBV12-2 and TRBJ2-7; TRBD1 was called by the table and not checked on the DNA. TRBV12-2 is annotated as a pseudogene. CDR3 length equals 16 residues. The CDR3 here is CASRLPHFRESYEQYF. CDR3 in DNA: TGTGCAAGTCGCTTACCCCACTTCAGGGAATCCTACGAGCAGTACTTC.

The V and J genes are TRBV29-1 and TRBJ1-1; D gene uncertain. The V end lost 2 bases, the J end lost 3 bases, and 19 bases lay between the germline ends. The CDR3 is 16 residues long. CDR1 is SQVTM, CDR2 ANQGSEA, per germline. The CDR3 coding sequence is TGCAGCGTTGAACAGAGGCCGGGTTTCACGGACACTGAAGCTTTCTTT. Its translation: CSVEQRPGFTDTEAFF. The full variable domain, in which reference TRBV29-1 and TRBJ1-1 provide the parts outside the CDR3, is SAVISQKPSRDICQRGTSLTIQCQVDSQVTMMFWYRQQPGQSLTLIATANQGSEATYESGFVIDKFPISRPNLTFSTLTVSNMSPEDSSIYLCSVEQRPGFTDTEAFFGQGTRLTVV.

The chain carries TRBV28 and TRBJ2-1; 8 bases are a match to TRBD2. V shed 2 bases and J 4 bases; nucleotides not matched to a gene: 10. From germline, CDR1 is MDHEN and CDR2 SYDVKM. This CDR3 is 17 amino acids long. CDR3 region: CASSLPRGGRTYNEQFF. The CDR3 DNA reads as TGTGCCAGCAGTTTACCCCGGGGGGGGCGCACGTACAATGAGCAGTTCTTC. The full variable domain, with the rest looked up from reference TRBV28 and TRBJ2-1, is DVKVTQSSRYLVKRTGEKVFLECVQDMDHENMFWYRQDPGLGLRLIYFSYDVKMKEKGDIPEGYSVSREKKERFSLILESASTNQTSMYLCASSLPRGGRTYNEQFFGPGTRLTVL.

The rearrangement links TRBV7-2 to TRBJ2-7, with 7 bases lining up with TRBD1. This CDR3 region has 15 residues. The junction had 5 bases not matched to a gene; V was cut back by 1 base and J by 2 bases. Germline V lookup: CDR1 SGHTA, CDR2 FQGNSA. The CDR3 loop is CASSLVGTDPYEQYF. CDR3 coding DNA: TGTGCCAGCAGCTTAGTAGGGACAGATCCCTACGAGCAGTACTTC.